Included here is one TCR beta chain sequence, with context. Its cognate antigen is unknown. This likely comes from a read error, as the CDR3 has no conserved phenylalanine or tryptophan at its end. No DNA is shown, since the ends of the CDR3 on it are uncertain; the CDR3 is the one TCRdb lists. The library came from three nested PCR rounds adapted from ARM-PCR protocols. Each CDR3 protein gets one entry after TCRdb re-called the multiplex PCR reads with MiXCR. The repertoire holds about 67,000 distinct CDR3 sequences, with around three quarters as singletons. RNA was extracted from bulk tissue without any cell sorting. More than 3 cm separated this lung sample from the edge of the tumor. The CDR3 is made up of 13 amino acids, end residues included. This entry is derived from a study of tumor and adjacent non-tumor tissue in lung cancer. About the study: Patients were aged about 30 to 80, 9 to 10 men and 5 women, stage I to III.

General study findings and limits: Compared with tumor, normal lung showed significantly lower TCR diversity. In normal lung, the top 100 clones were significantly more dominant than in tumor.

The material sequenced was distant non-tumor lung tissue. This chain uses TRBV12-3 or TRBV12-4 with TRBJ1-1. The sequence derives from a man aged 55 to 69 with non-small cell lung cancer. CDR3 loop: CASSLSRSTEASL.